These T cell receptor beta chains were read from a single sample in a study of CD8 T cells in Susac syndrome. One entry per CDR3 protein, called by TCRdb with MiXCR from the immunoSEQ multiplex PCR reads. The repertoire consists of roughly 150,000 distinct CDR3 sequences, with around 95% occurring once and the leading ten covering roughly 0.15%. Sequencing was performed on CD8+ T cells from PBMCs. These receptors were obtained from a human donor with multiple sclerosis. The CDR3 runs from the conserved cysteine through the conserved F or W. The order of the fields is D gene, V gene, CDR3 protein. D genes are given only for firm matches.

D: TRBD1
V: TRBV29-1
CDR3: CSVEDRTGGGYGYTF

D: TRBD2
V: TRBV30
CDR3: CAGAGGENIQYF

D: NA
V: TRBV6-1
CDR3: CASSRPSGQSGANVLTF

D: NA
V: TRBV23-1
CDR3: CASSQAPPSYEQYF

D: NA
V: TRBV7-6
CDR3: CASSLGGGRADAEAFF

D: NA
V: TRBV27
CDR3: CASGILEQYF

D: TRBD1
V: TRBV6-2/TRBV6-3
CDR3: CASSYLGGQSPLHF

D: NA
V: TRBV15
CDR3: CATSRDPGTGELFF

D: NA
V: TRBV20-1
CDR3: CSVSLGRPEAFF

D: NA
V: TRBV29-1
CDR3: CSVLPGIMNGYTF

D: NA
V: TRBV6-5
CDR3: CASSYSILGEQYF

D: NA
V: TRBV29-1
CDR3: CSVNQEYPGELFF

D: NA
V: TRBV15
CDR3: CATGDSSTYEQYF

D: TRBD1
V: TRBV15
CDR3: CATSRPTGGRNQPQHF

D: TRBD2
V: TRBV7-9
CDR3: CASSLDPSGGNFF

D: TRBD1
V: TRBV5-1
CDR3: CASSLEGTGDLRETQYF

D: NA
V: TRBV27
CDR3: CASSFTANTEAFF

D: NA
V: TRBV7-9
CDR3: CASSPTALKQFF

D: NA
V: TRBV30
CDR3: CAWDLNYGYTF

D: TRBD1
V: TRBV20-1
CDR3: CSARDHGTDTEAFF

D: TRBD1
V: TRBV27
CDR3: CASSPRTGNPYEQYF

D: NA
V: TRBV12-3/TRBV12-4
CDR3: CASSLTGGNYNEQFF

D: TRBD1
V: TRBV20-1
CDR3: CSARDGTGRETQYF

D: NA
V: TRBV20-1
CDR3: CSANFRRALSYEQYF

D: NA
V: TRBV20-1
CDR3: CSARSGPTTFYGYTF

D: NA
V: TRBV5-6
CDR3: CASIGLAETQYF

D: NA
V: TRBV23-1
CDR3: CASNQDTLGYNEQFF

D: NA
V: TRBV9
CDR3: CASSVGLDGRETQYF

D: NA
V: TRBV2
CDR3: CASSESRVAANTGELFF

D: TRBD2
V: TRBV6-2/TRBV6-3
CDR3: CASSPGSGANEQFF

D: NA
V: TRBV4-1
CDR3: CASSLTPGGAYQPQHF

D: NA
V: TRBV29-1
CDR3: CSVKQYNEQFF

D: NA
V: TRBV9
CDR3: CASSVLQNEQFF

D: NA
V: TRBV9
CDR3: CASSVGDGTSGNTIYF

D: NA
V: TRBV25-1
CDR3: CASLQEEAFF

D: NA
V: TRBV28
CDR3: CASSVWAGYGAFF

D: TRBD2
V: TRBV7-3
CDR3: CASSLGLAEETQYF

D: NA
V: TRBV15
CDR3: CATSRDRPLGNEQFF

D: NA
V: TRBV6-2/TRBV6-3
CDR3: CASSSSGLSSYNEQFF

D: TRBD1
V: TRBV20-1
CDR3: CSAPQGPYNSPLHF

D: NA
V: TRBV6-2/TRBV6-3
CDR3: CASIGGYTF

D: NA
V: TRBV13
CDR3: CASSSQDGYEQYF

D: NA
V: TRBV5-4
CDR3: CASSPLRGAVQETQYF

D: NA
V: TRBV30
CDR3: CAWSVADQETQYF

D: TRBD2
V: TRBV29-1
CDR3: CSVPHSGGGARDEQFF